This TCR beta chain was found in a study of blood T cells in healthy people across ages (dated by TCRdb to 2014 to 2015). In terms of the full investigation: Template switching captured roughly one uniquely barcoded TCR beta cDNA molecule per two T cells in model experiments. Donors were grouped into four age groups: young (average 16 years), middle-aged (approximately 41), aged (around 60) and long-lived (approximately 75). Using the same blood draw, the study looked at two additional independent replicas of 1 million unique cDNA reads for two donors, one aged 18 to 30 and the other aged 80 or older. Age-related changes in TCR beta repertoire diversity were measured in the study by deep sequencing normalized with unique cDNA molecular identifiers.

The protocol used for the library was 5' RACE. Sequenced using an Illumina HiSeq 2500. A second PCR of roughly 7 to 12 cycles was performed with a sample-barcoded 5' primer and a J-beta primer mix. Each TCR beta cDNA molecule received a unique molecular identifier from a template-switch 5' adaptor carrying 12 random nucleotides. Each sample yielded at least 2.5 million CDR3-containing paired-end reads. First-strand cDNA was synthesized from all RNA with the Mint cDNA synthesis kit, primed by a TRBC-specific oligonucleotide. Following uracil-DNA glycosylase treatment, all cDNA underwent a first 18-cycle PCR with the universal primers M1SS and BC2_uni_R. On the study's bioinformatics: Normalization of each sample was performed by random selection of 1 million high-quality reads, each carrying a distinct molecular identifier. Reads sharing molecular identifiers were discarded rather than binned into consensus sequences. MiTCR, with a Q25 quality threshold and the strictest error-elimination algorithm, was used for CDR3 identification, clonotype clustering and error correction. A nonparametric unseen species model with Euler transformation was used to estimate a lower bound on total TCR beta diversity. The public reads were reanalyzed by TCRdb: fastp trimming at Q25, MiXCR alignment, in-frame beta chains only. CDR3 protein sequences are deduplicated, and each keeps its most common genes and DNA. The V and J calls and clone size are TCRdb's, not the authors'. Recorded for this sample are roughly 1,100,000 distinct CDR3 sequences; around 27% of them occurred a single time. Approximately 0.71% of the sample rests with the top ten.

General findings and caveats noted by the study authors: Bulk unsorted PBMC profiling prevented conclusive comparison of naive and antigen-experienced compartments. Compared with the aged group, more naive CD4+ T cells, fewer expanded clones and increased TCR diversity were shown by the long-lived group, suggesting age selection. Donor CMV infection status was unknown, potentially confounding age-related changes in expanded clonotypes. Total diversity estimates from one million sequenced T cells were considered lower bounds and underestimates. Observed TCR beta diversity per million T cells fell roughly linearly with age, and a significant reduction was already apparent by age around 40. Observed TCR beta diversity correlated strongly with the percentage of naive T cells measured by flow cytometry.

The roughly 38 donors, aged 6 to 90 years, were systemically healthy Caucasian individuals from Russia. Roughly 9.5 milliliters of peripheral blood were drawn from each donor into EDTA-treated Vacutainer tubes. PBMCs were isolated by Ficoll-Paque density-gradient centrifugation, with at least 6 million obtained per sample. Trizol reagent was used to extract total RNA from PBMCs, with at least 6 micrograms per sample. Naive CD45RAhigh/CD27high T cell percentages were measured by flow cytometry on a PBMC aliquot from every donor. The CDR3 holds 13 amino acids from the cysteine to the phenylalanine. Only the CDR3 portion is preserved as DNA: 39 bases, with reading frame beginning at the first base. As encoded in the germline V gene, CDR1 is MNHNS while CDR2 is SASEGT. Regarding this clonotype: It has no known antigen specificity. One end of the junction varies from germline; a read error may be responsible.

These data were likewise used in another study, on T cells of mothers and their children. The second study, in turn, reports: Donors were nine systemically healthy Caucasian individuals: three mothers and their six children. cDNA synthesis consumed the entire amount of extracted RNA, loaded at 1.5 ug RNA in each 15 ul reaction. In the second PCR, the M1S primer added sample barcodes and 2-4 random nucleotides. Over 8.5 million TCR beta CDR3 reads were obtained for each mother, and around 3 million reads were obtained for each child. In both related and unrelated pairs, thymic selection shapes the output of TCR recombination in a similar way, with inherited differences having only a minor effect. Related mother-child pairs always showed normalized repertoire overlap that was slightly higher than in unrelated mother-child pairs, though the difference was never significant. Persistent microchimeric T cell clones were not detected, at a sensitivity of approximately 100 clones per million clonotypes. The study used deep NGS to compare TCR beta repertoires of mothers and children, seeking features distinguishing related mother-child pairs from unrelated individuals. On average, the children were roughly 12 +/- 4 years old, while the mothers were roughly 36 +/- 4 years old. After adapter ligation was performed with NEBNext reagents, the libraries were sequenced on an Illumina HiSeq 2000 with 100+100 nt paired-end reads. Mother and child libraries were prepared a month apart and sequenced in separate runs to prevent cross-contamination. Between roughly 500,000 and 2,300,000 distinct TCR beta clonotypes were identified per donor. Naive TCR beta clonotypes were estimated from low-frequency clonotypes matched to each donor's FACS-determined naive share, without sorting.

This chain joins TRBV6-1 to TRBJ1-2; the D gene is not confidently resolved. The sample comprised blood. The TCR was taken from a girl aged 2 to 10 in good health. The CDR3 is CAGSEVGSYGYTF. Read as DNA, the sequence is TGTGCCGGCAGTGAAGTGGGGTCCTATGGCTACACCTTC.